This TCR beta chain was retrieved from a study of T cells in Graves' hyperthyroidism and ophthalmopathy. Overall study: Peripheral blood was obtained at initial diagnosis, preceding any treatment.

The CDR3 contains 13 residues. Germline V gene sequence: CDR1 MNHEY, CDR2 SVGAGI. Trimming left V 1 base short and J 5 bases short, with 8 bases between. Amplification of TCR beta CDR3 regions used RNA as the template. First-round RT-PCR targeting the TCR CDR3 was performed with the HTBI primer set. TCRdb re-called the multiplex PCR reads through MiXCR, storing one row per CDR3 protein. This table holds 300,000 to 450,000 distinct CDR3 sequences, about 18% found once. This clonotype was counted only a few times. Uncontrolled infection, other autoimmune disease, pregnancy or lactation led to exclusion. This rearrangement joins TRBV6-5 to TRBJ2-5; possibly TRBD2 for D (5 bases). The sequenced sample was blood. The clonotype comes from a young man with Graves' ophthalmopathy. The CDR3 is CASSYWGEETQYF. CDR3 bases: TGTGCCAGCAGTTACTGGGGAGAGGAGACCCAGTACTTC.